The present TCR beta chain was sequenced within a study of identical twins. Germline trimming cut 2 bases from V and 4 bases from J; bases unmatched to any gene: 5. Germline CDR1 reads DFQATT; CDR2 reads SNEGSKA (reference sequence). This CDR3 contains 15 residues. To note about this clonotype: Its specificity is unknown.

Study outcomes and limitations: Invariant MAIT and iNKT cells are populations that could partly confound zero-insertion analyses.

MiXCR, applied by TCRdb to the 5' RACE reads, yields one record per CDR3 protein. The sample includes roughly 470,000 distinct CDR3 sequences, about 13% seen only once; the top ten take approximately 0.98%. In addition, the sample was reused for a study of yellow fever vaccine responses in identical twins.

The receptor was isolated from a woman between 18 and 29 years old in good health. This chain uses TRBV20-1 with TRBJ1-4; 9 positions match TRBD1. Sequenced sample: CD4+ T cells sorted from blood. The CDR3 DNA sequence: TGCAGTGCTAGATCCAGGACAGGGGATAATGAAAAACTGTTTTTT. It codes for CSARSRTGDNEKLFF.